This is a list of T cell receptor beta chains from one sample in a study of PD-1 blockade in classical Hodgkin lymphoma. The protocol was immunoSEQ multiplex PCR, while the TCRdb copy is restricted to in-frame clones and leaves out a portion. This table has almost 8,500 clones, 82% appearing once. The sample in question was CD8+ T cells from blood, obtained before the fourth cycle of nivolumab. The receptors originated from a human donor with classical Hodgkin lymphoma. Both conserved end residues are part of each CDR3. The D gene is left open where the match is weak. The listing skips clone size in some rows; elsewhere it reads once, few, many or a size class.

J | size | V | D | DNA | CDR3
TRBJ1-2 | . | TRBV27 | . | TGTGCCAGCAGTTTAACCCCCGGCGGAAACTATGGCTACACCTTC | CASSLTPGGNYGYTF
TRBJ2-5 | once | TRBV6-5 | TRBD2 | TGTGCCAGCAGTCCTAGCGGGGCGGGGACCCAGTACTTC | CASSPSGAGTQYF
TRBJ1-1 | . | TRBV19 | . | TGTGCCAGTAGTACCCGGACAGAGAACACTGAAGCTTTCTTT | CASSTRTENTEAFF
TRBJ1-6 | . | TRBV28 | TRBD1 | TGTGCCAGCAGTTCCGGACAGGGGGCGCAATCACCCCTCCACTTT | CASSSGQGAQSPLHF
TRBJ2-7 | . | TRBV28 | TRBD1 | TGTGCCAGCAGTTTGGGACAGGGGTCAGGAACGCACGAGCAGTACTTC | CASSLGQGSGTHEQYF
TRBJ2-7 | . | TRBV7-2 | . | TGTGCCAGCAGCTCTATGACAGAAGCTACCTACGAGCAGTACTTC | CASSSMTEATYEQYF
TRBJ2-1 | . | TRBV27 | TRBD2 | TGTGCCAGCAGTCTGGGACTACCTAATGAGCAGTTCTTC | CASSLGLPNEQFF
TRBJ2-1 | . | TRBV6-5 | . | TGTGCCAGCAGTTATACGGACGGCCTCTGGTACAATGAGCAGTTCTTC | CASSYTDGLWYNEQFF
TRBJ1-1 | . | TRBV7-6 | . | TGTGCCAGCAGCTTAGCCGGAGACAGGAACACTGAAGCTTTCTTT | CASSLAGDRNTEAFF
TRBJ2-2 | . | TRBV10-3 | . | TGTGCCATCCTTACAGGGAACACCGGGGAGCTGTTTTTT | CAILTGNTGELFF
TRBJ2-7 | . | TRBV2 | . | TGTGCCAGCAGCCAACCCGGTCCTTCCTACGAGCAGTACTTC | CASSQPGPSYEQYF
TRBJ1-4 | . | TRBV7-9 | . | TGTGCCAGCAGCTCCCCGGGGGGCGGGAAAAAACTGTTTTTT | CASSSPGGGKKLFF
TRBJ1-1 | . | TRBV27 | . | TGTGCCAGCAGTCCGTACTGGGAATTGAACACTGAAGCTTTCTTT | CASSPYWELNTEAFF
TRBJ2-7 | . | TRBV4-1 | TRBD2 | TGCGCCAGCAGCCAAGAGGCTCGGACTAGAATCTCCTACGAGCAGTACTTC | CASSQEARTRISYEQYF
TRBJ2-5 | few | TRBV2 | TRBD1 | TGTGCCAGCAGCGAAGGGGGACAGGGGGCTTGGGAGACCCAGTACTTC | CASSEGGQGAWETQYF
TRBJ2-1 | . | TRBV5-6 | TRBD1 | TGTGCCAGCAGCCCGACAGGGAATGAGCAGTTCTTC | CASSPTGNEQFF
TRBJ1-5 | . | TRBV6-6 | TRBD1 | TGTGCCAGCAGTTCGCCAGACAGGGACTCGAATCAGCCCCAGCATTTT | CASSSPDRDSNQPQHF
TRBJ1-1 | . | TRBV7-2 | . | TGTGCCAGCAGTTCTCGATCCACTGAAGCTTTCTTT | CASSSRSTEAFF
TRBJ1-2 | . | TRBV19 | . | TGTGCCAGTACCCCCGGGGGGTCTTTAGCCTATGGCTACACCTTC | CASTPGGSLAYGYTF
TRBJ2-7 | . | TRBV29-1 | TRBD1 | TGCAGCGTTGTAGGGACAGGGGGCAAGTACGAGCAGTACTTC | CSVVGTGGKYEQYF
TRBJ2-3 | . | TRBV29-1 | TRBD2 | TGCAGCCACAGTTTAGCGGGGAGCACAGATACGCAGTATTTT | CSHSLAGSTDTQYF
TRBJ2-7 | . | TRBV27 | . | TGTGCCAGCAGTTTAGGTGGAGGGTTTGCCTACGAGCAGTACTTC | CASSLGGGFAYEQYF
TRBJ1-3 | . | TRBV19 | . | TGTGCCTGGAAGGGGCGTCGAGGAAACACCATATATTTT | CAWKGRRGNTIYF
TRBJ1-2 | . | TRBV30 | TRBD1 | TGTGCCTGGGCTTACACGTGGGACAGGGGGCGGAATGGCTACACCTTC | CAWAYTWDRGRNGYTF
TRBJ2-1 | . | TRBV6-4 | . | TGTGCCAGCAGTGAAGGGGCCAACAATGAGCAGTTCTTC | CASSEGANNEQFF
TRBJ2-2 | once | TRBV5-1 | TRBD2 | TGCGCCAGCAGCGGAGGGACTAGAGGCCAACCCGGGGAGCTGTTTTTT | CASSGGTRGQPGELFF
TRBJ2-7 | . | TRBV5-1 | TRBD2 | TGCGCCAGCAGCTTGTCGGCGGGGGGAACCTACGAGCAGTACTTC | CASSLSAGGTYEQYF
TRBJ1-5 | . | TRBV2 | TRBD1 | TGTGCCAGCAGCGGGGAGACAGGGGGGGCTCAGCCCCAGCATTTT | CASSGETGGAQPQHF
TRBJ1-6 | . | TRBV5-4 | . | TGTGCCAGCAGCTGGGGGGAGTCCGGTAATTCACCCCTCCACTTT | CASSWGESGNSPLHF
TRBJ1-1 | once | TRBV19 | TRBD1 | TGTGCCAGTAGTCTTGGACAGGGCATTGTCGACACTGAAGCTTTCTTT | CASSLGQGIVDTEAFF
TRBJ1-1 | . | TRBV28 | . | TGTGCCAGCAGTGGCACAGGGTTTTGGGACACTGAAGCTTTCTTT | CASSGTGFWDTEAFF
TRBJ2-3 | . | TRBV6-1 | . | TGTGCCAGCAGTCCTACGTCAGAGGGGTCAGATACGCAGTATTTT | CASSPTSEGSDTQYF
TRBJ1-2 | . | TRBV6-5 | . | TGTGCCAGCAGTTACTCAGTAGGGGGGAATGGCTACACCTTC | CASSYSVGGNGYTF